The following is a TCR beta chain sequence with its context. What it binds is unknown. This record belongs to a study of metastatic and nonmetastatic thyroid tumors. Study-wide context: Repertoires of blood and of tissue (tumor or nodule) from malignant and benign thyroid patients were compared. Study-level results: Within blood and tumor, benign nodules reportedly had significantly lower TCR beta diversity than malignant thyroid tumors did.

Thyroid surgery took place with no prior treatment in any patient. The CDR3 runs 12 residues. The V end was cut by 6 bases, the J end by 1 base, with 9 bases between. Germline CDR1 reads DFQATT; CDR2 reads SNEGSKA (reference sequence). MiXCR reprocessed the PCR reads for TCRdb. Among more than 25,000 clones listed, approximately 8% were seen once. The V and J genes are TRBV20-1 and TRBJ1-1, with D perhaps matching TRBD1 (5 bases). Material: blood. The TCR was taken from a female donor with papillary thyroid cancer or a benign thyroid nodule (not recorded which). Some clones in this sample may be carry-over from other donors' samples. The CDR3 loop is CSAKDRNTEAFF. The CDR3 coding sequence is TGCAGTGCCAAAGACAGGAACACTGAAGCTTTCTTT.